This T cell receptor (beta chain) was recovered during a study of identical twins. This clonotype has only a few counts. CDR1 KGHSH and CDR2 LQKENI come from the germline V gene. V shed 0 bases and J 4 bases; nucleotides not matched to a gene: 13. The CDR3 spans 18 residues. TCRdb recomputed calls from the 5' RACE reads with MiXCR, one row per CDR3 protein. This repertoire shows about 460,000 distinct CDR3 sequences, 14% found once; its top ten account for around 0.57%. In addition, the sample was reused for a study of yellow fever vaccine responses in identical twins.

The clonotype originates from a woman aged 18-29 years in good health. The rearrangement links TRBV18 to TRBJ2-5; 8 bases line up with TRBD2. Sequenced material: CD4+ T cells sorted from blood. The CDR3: CASSPPENSGMRGETQYF. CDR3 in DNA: TGTGCCAGCTCACCACCGGAGAATAGCGGGATGAGGGGAGAGACCCAGTACTTC.